The present T cell receptor (beta chain) was sequenced within a study of CD8 T cells in Susac syndrome. Roughly 0.5 to 1 ug RNA was reverse transcribed with random hexamers. TCRdb processed the immunoSEQ multiplex PCR reads anew with MiXCR; each CDR3 protein has one entry. The data show around 130,000 distinct CDR3 sequences, about 95% seen once. V was shortened by 1 base and J by 5 bases, with 11 bases between the two germline ends. Germline CDR1 and CDR2: PRHDT and FYEKMQ (reference sequence). This CDR3 has 15 residues. This TCR was recovered from a human donor with multiple sclerosis. The chain is built from TRBV13 and TRBJ2-2, with a tentative D call TRBD1 (6 bases). The sample consisted of CD4+ T cells from PBMCs. The CDR3 region has the DNA TGTGCCAGCAGCTTAGTAGGGACACCGACCGGGGAGCTGTTTTTT. It is translated as CASSLVGTPTGELFF.